The rows below give T cell receptor beta chains drawn from one sample of a study of cytomegalovirus exposure and HLA in healthy donors. Using immunoSEQ multiplex PCR, the repertoire was profiled, and TCRdb retains in-frame clones only, with some absent. The table shows about 83,000 clones, with 95% to 97% occurring only once. Material for sequencing was PBMCs. These receptors were collected from a woman younger than 35 in good health and CMV-seronegative. Both conserved end residues are part of each CDR3. A D gene is named only where the DNA matches it firmly. The size field is filled for only some rows; it gives once, few, many or a size class.

j_gene: TRBJ2-3
d_gene: NA
abundance: NA
v_gene: TRBV7-6
CDR3aa: CASSFSGTEDTDTQYF
CDR3nt: TGTGCCAGCAGCTTTTCGGGAACGGAGGACACAGATACGCAGTATTTT

j_gene: TRBJ2-1
d_gene: NA
abundance: NA
v_gene: TRBV9
CDR3aa: CASSVGASSYNEQFF
CDR3nt: TGTGCCAGCAGCGTGGGGGCCAGCTCCTACAATGAGCAGTTCTTC

j_gene: TRBJ2-7
d_gene: TRBD2
abundance: NA
v_gene: TRBV18
CDR3aa: CASSPGTSGPEQYF
CDR3nt: TGTGCCAGCTCACCCGGGACTAGCGGCCCTGAGCAGTACTTC

j_gene: TRBJ1-1
d_gene: TRBD1
abundance: NA
v_gene: TRBV13
CDR3aa: CASSSGQGNTEAFF
CDR3nt: TGTGCCAGCAGCTCCGGACAGGGGAACACTGAAGCTTTCTTT

j_gene: TRBJ2-1
d_gene: NA
abundance: NA
v_gene: TRBV30
CDR3aa: CAWNTQNNEQFF
CDR3nt: TGTGCCTGGAATACCCAGAACAATGAGCAGTTCTTC

j_gene: TRBJ1-4
d_gene: TRBD1
abundance: NA
v_gene: TRBV9
CDR3aa: CASSVARDRGVEKLFF
CDR3nt: TGTGCCAGCAGCGTAGCACGGGACAGGGGAGTCGAAAAACTGTTTTTT

j_gene: TRBJ2-7
d_gene: NA
abundance: once
v_gene: TRBV1
CDR3aa: CTSSQDGGEKIYEQYF
CDR3nt: TGCACCAGCAGCCAAGATGGGGGGGAAAAAATCTACGAGCAGTACTTC

j_gene: TRBJ2-2
d_gene: NA
abundance: NA
v_gene: TRBV11-2
CDR3aa: CASSLFNTGELFF
CDR3nt: TGTGCCAGCAGCCTATTTAACACCGGGGAGCTGTTTTTT

j_gene: TRBJ1-6
d_gene: NA
abundance: few
v_gene: TRBV6-5
CDR3aa: CASRLQGNSPLHF
CDR3nt: TGTGCCAGCAGGCTACAGGGAAATTCACCCCTCCACTTT

j_gene: TRBJ2-7
d_gene: TRBD1
abundance: NA
v_gene: TRBV10-2
CDR3aa: CASSERTGIYEQYF
CDR3nt: TGCGCCAGCAGTGAGAGGACAGGGATCTACGAGCAGTACTTC

j_gene: TRBJ2-1
d_gene: NA
abundance: NA
v_gene: TRBV10-2
CDR3aa: CATSYLPGNEQFF
CDR3nt: TGCGCCACCAGCTACCTTCCGGGGAATGAGCAGTTCTTC

j_gene: TRBJ1-2
d_gene: NA
abundance: NA
v_gene: TRBV5-1
CDR3aa: CASSLAPLGGGYTF
CDR3nt: TGCGCCAGCAGCTTGGCCCCGTTAGGGGGTGGCTACACCTTC

j_gene: TRBJ2-7
d_gene: TRBD1
abundance: NA
v_gene: TRBV14
CDR3aa: CASSQPGTEFPEQYF
CDR3nt: TGTGCCAGCAGCCAACCCGGGACAGAATTCCCCGAGCAGTACTTC

j_gene: TRBJ2-5
d_gene: TRBD1
abundance: NA
v_gene: TRBV7-6
CDR3aa: CASSPRTGGEETQYF
CDR3nt: TGTGCCAGCAGCCCACGGACAGGTGGGGAAGAGACCCAGTACTTC

j_gene: TRBJ2-7
d_gene: TRBD2
abundance: NA
v_gene: TRBV18
CDR3aa: CASSPAGVIYEQYF
CDR3nt: TGTGCCAGCTCACCAGCGGGAGTAATCTACGAGCAGTACTTC

j_gene: TRBJ1-5
d_gene: NA
abundance: NA
v_gene: TRBV9
CDR3aa: CASSPPGSDQPQHF
CDR3nt: TGTGCCAGCAGCCCCCCCGGTTCCGATCAGCCCCAGCATTTT

j_gene: TRBJ1-1
d_gene: TRBD1
abundance: NA
v_gene: TRBV7-8
CDR3aa: CASSLINRDRGFLNTEAFF
CDR3nt: TGTGCCAGCAGCCTTATAAACCGGGACAGGGGGTTTTTGAACACTGAAGCTTTCTTT

j_gene: TRBJ1-2
d_gene: TRBD1
abundance: NA
v_gene: TRBV6-5
CDR3aa: CASSYSGTANYGYTF
CDR3nt: TGTGCCAGCAGTTACAGTGGGACAGCCAACTATGGCTACACCTTC

j_gene: TRBJ2-2
d_gene: NA
abundance: few
v_gene: TRBV2
CDR3aa: CASSDFVNTGELFF
CDR3nt: TGTGCCAGCAGTGATTTCGTGAACACCGGGGAGCTGTTTTTT

j_gene: TRBJ2-3
d_gene: NA
abundance: once
v_gene: TRBV19
CDR3aa: CASSPRHTDTQYF
CDR3nt: TGTGCCAGTAGTCCACGACACACAGATACGCAGTATTTT

j_gene: TRBJ2-7
d_gene: TRBD2
abundance: NA
v_gene: TRBV5-1
CDR3aa: CASSLEGEGPLRYYEQYF
CDR3nt: TGCGCCAGCAGCTTGGAAGGGGAGGGCCCTCTTAGATATTACGAGCAGTACTTC

j_gene: TRBJ1-2
d_gene: NA
abundance: NA
v_gene: TRBV21-1
CDR3aa: CASRDRLQVPYYYGYTF
CDR3nt: TGTGCCAGCAGAGACAGGCTCCAGGTACCATACTACTATGGCTACACCTTC

j_gene: TRBJ2-5
d_gene: NA
abundance: NA
v_gene: TRBV7-6
CDR3aa: CASSLRLARETQYF
CDR3nt: TGTGCCAGCAGCTTACGGCTCGCCAGGGAGACCCAGTACTTC

j_gene: TRBJ2-1
d_gene: NA
abundance: NA
v_gene: TRBV7-9
CDR3aa: CASSFGQGSYNEQFF
CDR3nt: TGTGCCAGCAGCTTCGGCCAGGGCTCCTACAATGAGCAGTTCTTC

j_gene: TRBJ2-3
d_gene: TRBD2
abundance: NA
v_gene: TRBV11-2
CDR3aa: CASSSGTAGGGTDTQYF
CDR3nt: TGTGCCAGCAGCTCAGGGACAGCGGGAGGAGGCACAGATACGCAGTATTTT